This TCR beta chain was profiled in a study of regulatory and conventional T cells in RAG deficiency. TCRdb's table, derived via immunoSEQ multiplex PCR, lists solely in-frame clones and lacks some. The sample consists of approximately 21,000 clones, around 96% of them appearing once. CDR1 SGDLS and CDR2 YYNGEE come from the germline V gene. The V segment lost 0 bases and the J segment 2 bases; nucleotides outside the gene matches: 5. This CDR3 spans 16 amino acids. Genomic DNA came from blood conventional CD4+ T cells gated CD25-low CD127-high. Concerning this clone itself: Its antigen is currently unknown.

The study, taken as a whole, reports: Other subsets showed approximately 10-fold reductions, but Treg unique TCR beta sequences fell 75 to 100-fold in these patients. In Omenn syndrome, Treg and Tconv repertoires overlapped >85%. RAG-deficient patients showed markedly lower Shannon entropy and higher Simpson indices than control T-cell subsets.

This same sample was also taken into another study, of regulatory T cells. As that study records: The PCR used 52 TRBV and 13 TRBJ primers.

This TCR was recovered from a human donor in good health. The chain uses TRBV9 and TRBJ1-5; 7 bases line up with TRBD1. Sequencing input: CD25- CD4+ T cells sorted from blood. The CDR3 sequence is CASSVDPGGGNQPQHF. CDR3 in DNA: TGTGCCAGCAGCGTAGATCCAGGGGGAGGCAATCAGCCCCAGCATTTT.